A single sample gave rise to the 15 T cell receptor beta chains below, sequenced in a study of immune reconstitution after stem cell transplant in scleroderma. TCRdb used MiXCR to reprocess the RT-PCR reads, holding one entry per CDR3 protein. The data show just over 3,500 distinct CDR3 sequences, roughly 6.4% seen once. The sample was gathered before or after autologous hematopoietic stem cell transplantation (not recorded which). The receptors were sampled from a female donor with systemic sclerosis.

This clonotype is medium-sized. The chain employs TRBV20-1 and TRBJ1-1; D remains ambiguous. Trimming stripped 3 bases from V and 7 bases from J, with 15 bases between. The germline CDR1 and CDR2 sequences are DFQATT and SNEGSKA (reference sequence). This CDR3 is built from 13 residues. CDR3 region: CSASRPAGGEAFF. Here the CDR3 DNA reads TGCAGTGCTAGTCGGCCGGCCGGAGGTGAAGCTTTCTTT.

By sample share, this clonotype is medium-sized (0.01 to 0.1%). The rearrangement uses TRBV13 and TRBJ2-5; no reliable D call. Trimming removed 2 bases at V and 5 bases at J, with 12 bases between. Per germline, CDR1 PRHDT and CDR2 FYEKMQ (reference sequence). CDR3 length equals 14 residues. CDR3 coding DNA: TGTGCCAGCAGCTTAATCTCTTCCTCGGAGACCCAGTACTTC. It encodes CASSLISSSETQYF. The whole variable domain, filled in from reference TRBV13 and TRBJ2-5, reads AAGVIQSPRHLIKEKRETATLKCYPIPRHDTVYWYQQGPGQDPQFLISFYEKMQSDKGSIPDRFSAQQFSDYHSELNMSSLELGDSALYFCASSLISSSETQYFGPGTRLLVL.

This clonotype ranks as medium-sized (0.01 to 0.1%). The chain carries TRBV6-5 and TRBJ2-5, with D perhaps matching TRBD1 (6 bases). This CDR3 comprises 15 residues. The V end was cut by 5 bases, the J end by 1 base, with 14 bases between. In germline, CDR1 is MNHEY, CDR2 SVGAGI. In DNA, the CDR3 is TGTGCCAGCAGTGCGAACAGGGTATTCCAAGAGACCCAGTACTTC. Residues: CASSANRVFQETQYF.

This clonotype appeared a few times. The gene calls are TRBV27 and TRBJ2-6, with D perhaps assigned TRBD1 or TRBD2 (6 bases each). Per germline, CDR1 MNHEY and CDR2 SMNVEV (reference sequence). This CDR3 contains 19 residues. The ends were cut back, 5 bases at V and 0 bases at J, with 20 bases in the middle. The CDR3 DNA follows: TGTGCCAGCAGTCCCAGGGGTGCCTTGGGAGGCTCTGGGGCCAACGTCCTGACTTTC. This gives the protein CASSPRGALGGSGANVLTF.

This clonotype occurred a few times. The CDR3 spells CASSTDRVTGELFF. The CDR3 bases are TGCGCCAGCAGCACCGACAGGGTCACCGGGGAGCTGTTTTTT. The rearrangement uses TRBV5-1 and TRBJ2-2, with 7 bases identical to TRBD1. V trimming: 4 bases; J trimming: 4 bases; junction bases outside the gene matches: 4. CDR1 is SGHRS and CDR2 is YFSETQ in the germline V gene. CDR3 size: 14 residues.

Relative to its sample, this clonotype is medium-sized. This CDR3 is CASSLDRAATVYGYTF. The CDR3 DNA follows: TGCGCCAGCAGCTTGGACAGGGCTGCAACCGTCTATGGCTACACCTTC. The chain links TRBV5-1 to TRBJ1-2; D might be TRBD1 (6 bases). CDR3 length equals 16 residues. The V and J ends lost 0 bases and 4 bases respectively, with 16 bases between them. The germline V gene encodes CDR1 SGHRS and CDR2 YFSETQ. Complete variable domain (other parts from reference TRBV5-1 and TRBJ1-2): KAGVTQTPRYLIKTRGQQVTLSCSPISGHRSVSWYQQTPGQGLQFLFEYFSETQRNKGNFPGRFSGRQFSNSRSEMNVSTLELGDSALYLCASSLDRAATVYGYTFGSGTRLTVV.

This clonotype is categorized as medium-sized. The CDR3 nucleotides are TGCAGCGTTATGAGGCCTAGCGGGAGATCTCCAGAGACCCAGTACTTC. Translating gives CSVMRPSGRSPETQYF. The chain carries TRBV29-1 and TRBJ2-5; TRBD2 matches 10 bases. Germline trimming cut 5 bases from V and 4 bases from J; bases unmatched to any gene: 13. The CDR3 has 16 residues. Germline loops: CDR1 SQVTM, CDR2 ANQGSEA. The full variable domain, with the rest looked up from reference TRBV29-1 and TRBJ2-5, is SAVISQKPSRDICQRGTSLTIQCQVDSQVTMMFWYRQQPGQSLTLIATANQGSEATYESGFVIDKFPISRPNLTFSTLTVSNMSPEDSSIYLCSVMRPSGRSPETQYFGPGTRLLVL.

Judged by abundance, this clonotype is medium-sized. The chain employs TRBV6-2 or TRBV6-3 and TRBJ2-2; D is unresolved. Trimming removed 2 bases from V and 1 base from J, with 11 bases in between. Per germline, CDR1 MNHEY and CDR2 SVGEGT. This CDR3 contains 16 residues. CDR3: CASSYPGRRNTGELFF. CDR3 sequence (DNA): TGTGCCAGCAGTTACCCCGGCAGGAGGAACACCGGGGAGCTGTTTTTT.

This clonotype qualifies as medium-sized. The V gene is TRBV29-1, the J gene TRBJ2-7, with 14 positions matching TRBD2. The junction had 5 bases not matched to a gene; V was cut back by 5 bases and J by 5 bases. The CDR3 sequence is 14 residues long. CDR1 and CDR2 (germline): SQVTM, ANQGSEA. The CDR3 DNA reads as TGCAGCGTTACCCGACTAGCGGGAGGGGACGAGCAGTACTTC. Amino acid sequence: CSVTRLAGGDEQYF.

This clonotype rates as medium-sized (0.01 to 0.1%). The chain uses TRBV10-3 and TRBJ1-6; 8 bases align to TRBD1. V dropped 8 bases and J dropped 7; count of bases not matched to a gene: 10. CDR1 ENHRY and CDR2 SYGVKD come from the germline V gene. This CDR3 is 15 amino acids long. The chain's CDR3 is CAIARQTGDNSPLHF. In nucleotides, the CDR3 is TGTGCCATCGCCCGTCAGACAGGGGACAATTCACCCCTCCACTTT.

This clonotype qualifies as medium-sized. The V and J genes are TRBV20-1 and TRBJ1-1; 7 bases are shared with TRBD1. J lost 5 bases, V lost 6 bases, and 9 bases had no gene match. This CDR3 is built from 13 residues. Germline CDR1 is DFQATT and CDR2 is SNEGSKA (reference sequence). The CDR3 DNA reads TGCAGTGCGCCGACAGGGATGTCTACTGAAGCTTTCTTT. It yields the protein CSAPTGMSTEAFF.

This clonotype rates as medium-sized. The chain uses TRBV5-6 and TRBJ1-4, with TRBD1 matching 9 bases. The V gene end was trimmed by 4 bases and the J gene end by 4 bases; junction bases not matched to a gene: 11. CDR1 is SGHDT, CDR2 YYEEEE, per germline. This CDR3 is 17 amino acids long. The CDR3 sequence: CASSPGQGRIGNEKLFF. CDR3 coding DNA: TGTGCCAGCAGCCCGGGACAGGGCAGGATCGGTAATGAAAAACTGTTTTTT.

Sample share makes this clonotype medium-sized. V is TRBV4-3 and J is TRBJ2-1; weak D call: TRBD2 (7 bases). This CDR3 region has 17 residues. CDR1 is LGHNA, CDR2 YSLEER, per germline. V was pared by 0 bases and J by 2 bases, with 14 bases between. This CDR3 reads CASSQDPGGYTYNEQFF. The CDR3 nucleotides read TGCGCCAGCAGCCAAGATCCGGGGGGCTACACCTACAATGAGCAGTTCTTC.

In this sample, this clonotype is medium-sized (0.01 to 0.1%). The J gene is TRBJ2-7, the V gene TRBV29-1; D gene uncertain. The germline gives CDR1 SQVTM, CDR2 ANQGSEA. The CDR3 loop spans 12 amino acids. Deletions cut 4 bases from V and 3 bases from J, with 10 bases between. The CDR3 nucleotides read TGCAGCGTTGGGGATCAGCTCTACGAGCAGTACTTC. Translation gives CSVGDQLYEQYF.

This clonotype ranks as medium-sized (0.01 to 0.1%). This chain joins TRBV7-6 and TRBJ2-1; D is uncertain. Trimming shortened V by 5 bases and J by 2 bases, and 16 bases separated the two germline ends. The V gene's germline CDR1 is SGHVS and CDR2 FNYEAQ. This CDR3 region has 16 residues. The CDR3 loop is CASSLAMPTTYNEQFF. CDR3 DNA sequence: TGTGCCAGCAGCCTGGCCATGCCTACTACCTACAATGAGCAGTTCTTC.